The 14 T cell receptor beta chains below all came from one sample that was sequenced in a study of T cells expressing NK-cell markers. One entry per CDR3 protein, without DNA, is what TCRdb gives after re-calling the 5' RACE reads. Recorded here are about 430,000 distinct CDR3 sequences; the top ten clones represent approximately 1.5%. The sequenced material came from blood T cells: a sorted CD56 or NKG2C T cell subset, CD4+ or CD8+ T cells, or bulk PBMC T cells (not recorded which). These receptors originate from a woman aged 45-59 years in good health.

The CDR3 spells CACGGVAGEQFF. This chain links TRBV7-8 with TRBJ2-1; lacking DNA, the TRBD2 call made by TCRdb goes unchecked. CDR1 and CDR2 from the germline V gene are SGHVS and FQNEAQ. CDR3 length: 12 amino acids.

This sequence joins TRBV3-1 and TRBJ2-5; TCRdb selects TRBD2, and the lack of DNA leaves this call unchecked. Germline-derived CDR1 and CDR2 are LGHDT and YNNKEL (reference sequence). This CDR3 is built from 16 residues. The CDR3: CASSQDPGTSLETQYF.

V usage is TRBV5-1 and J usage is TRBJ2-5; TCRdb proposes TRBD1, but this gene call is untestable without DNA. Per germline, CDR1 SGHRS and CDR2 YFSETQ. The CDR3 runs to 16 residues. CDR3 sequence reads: CASSWGARDGEETQYF.

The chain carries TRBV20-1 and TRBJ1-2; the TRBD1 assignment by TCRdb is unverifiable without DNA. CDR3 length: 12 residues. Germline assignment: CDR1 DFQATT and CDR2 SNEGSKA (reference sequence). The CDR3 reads CSARDRGRGYTF.

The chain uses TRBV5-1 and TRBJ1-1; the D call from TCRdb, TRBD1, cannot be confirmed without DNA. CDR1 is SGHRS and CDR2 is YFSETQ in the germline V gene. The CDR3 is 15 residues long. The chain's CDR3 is CASSEPGRGHTEAFF.

CDR3 residues: CASSTDRYTEAFF. The chain recombines TRBV6-1 with TRBJ1-1; the TCRdb D gene call, TRBD1, has no DNA to confirm it. Germline-derived CDR1 and CDR2 are MNHNS and SASEGT. This CDR3 spans 13 amino acids.

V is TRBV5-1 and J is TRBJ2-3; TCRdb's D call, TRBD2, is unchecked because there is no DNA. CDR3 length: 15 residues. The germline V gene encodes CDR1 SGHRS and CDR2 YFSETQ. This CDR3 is CASSFGTLHTDTQYF.

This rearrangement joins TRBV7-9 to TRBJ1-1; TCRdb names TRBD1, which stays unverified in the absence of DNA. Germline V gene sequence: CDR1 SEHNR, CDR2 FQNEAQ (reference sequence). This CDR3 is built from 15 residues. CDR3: CASSPVGRGNTEAFF.

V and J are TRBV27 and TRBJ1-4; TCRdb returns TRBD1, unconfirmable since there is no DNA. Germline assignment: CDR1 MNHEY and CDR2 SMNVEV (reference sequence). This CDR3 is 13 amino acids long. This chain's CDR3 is CASRDPGMEKLFF.

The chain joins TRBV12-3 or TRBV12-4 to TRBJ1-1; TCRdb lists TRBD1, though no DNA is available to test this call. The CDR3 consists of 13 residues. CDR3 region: CASISWGDAEAFF.

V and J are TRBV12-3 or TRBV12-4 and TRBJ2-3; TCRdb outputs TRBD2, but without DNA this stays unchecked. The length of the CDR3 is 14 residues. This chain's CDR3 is CASSSTRVTDTQYF.

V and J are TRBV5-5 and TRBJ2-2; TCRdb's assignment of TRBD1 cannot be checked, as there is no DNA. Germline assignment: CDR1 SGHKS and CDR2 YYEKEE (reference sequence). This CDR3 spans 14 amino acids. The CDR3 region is CASSSTSGTGELFF.

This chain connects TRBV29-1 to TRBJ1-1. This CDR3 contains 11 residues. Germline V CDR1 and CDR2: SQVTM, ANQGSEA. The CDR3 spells CSVGVRTEAFF.

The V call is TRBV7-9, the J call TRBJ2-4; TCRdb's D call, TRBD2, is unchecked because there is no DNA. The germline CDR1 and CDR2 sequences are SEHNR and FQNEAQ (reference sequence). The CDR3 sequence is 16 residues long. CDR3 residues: CASSLLGTLAKNIQYF.